This T cell receptor (beta chain) was observed in a study of blood T cells in healthy people across ages. Through a sample-barcoded 5' primer and a J-beta primer mix, a second PCR was run for roughly 7 to 12 cycles. MiXCR, applied by TCRdb to the 5' RACE reads, yields one record per CDR3 protein. The sample has approximately 580,000 distinct CDR3 sequences, approximately 25% seen once. Per-sample PBMC isolation yielded at least 6 million cells. Study-wide points: Estimates of diversity drawn from one million T cells were considered underestimates.

With regard to this clonotype: The antigen remains undetermined.

The CDR3 is 10 residues long. V was trimmed by 7 bases and J by 8 bases, leaving 8 bases between them. Germline V lookup: CDR1 SGHRS, CDR2 YFSETQ. Separately, the same data were catalogued under a study of T cells of mothers and their children. That report notes: Donors comprised three healthy Caucasian mothers plus their six children. From each mother came over 9 million TCR beta CDR3 reads, and from each child came 3 million to 3.5 million.

V is TRBV5-1 and J is TRBJ2-3, with D tentatively TRBD2 (5 bases). The sample was blood. This clonotype was obtained from a boy aged 5 to 17 in good health. The CDR3 sequence: CASGEGTQYF. For the CDR3, the DNA is TGCGCCAGCGGAGAGGGTACGCAGTATTTT.